This T cell receptor (beta chain) comes out of a study of PD-1 blockade in classical Hodgkin lymphoma. Study results and limitations: Reported baseline diversity: healthy donors highest, relapsed/refractory patients lowest. Causes of the repertoire differences remain undefined, possibly disease activity or prior therapy.

CDR1 is SGHRS, CDR2 YFSETQ, per germline. The CDR3 sequence is 15 residues long. The J segment lost 5 bases and the V segment lost 4 bases, leaving 11 bases of the junction unmatched. Points on this clone: The antigen is undetermined.

Time point described: newly diagnosed, previously untreated cHL patient sample. PBMCs from patients with newly diagnosed, untreated classical Hodgkin lymphoma served as a comparison group for the relapsed/refractory trial patients. Repertoires were generated with immunoSEQ multiplex PCR, while TCRdb's copy carries only in-frame clones and drops some. Counted here are fewer than 35,000 clones, 94% occurring once; the ten biggest clones make up 2% to 2.5%. Sequencing was carried out using peripheral blood mononuclear cells (PBMCs). The gene calls are TRBV5-1 and TRBJ2-7; 8 bases fit TRBD2. This clonotype was sampled from a human donor with classical Hodgkin lymphoma. CDR3 loop: CASSAGGRDRDEQYF. The CDR3, as DNA: TGCGCCAGCAGCGCGGGGGGCAGGGATCGAGACGAGCAGTACTTC.